In its sample, the clone carrying this T cell receptor beta chain was seen many times. Its specificity is unknown. Unique molecular identifiers were used to barcode this TCRbeta library. TCRdb reprocessed the PCR reads via MiXCR and lists one record per CDR3 protein. The sample holds roughly 100,000 distinct CDR3 sequences, roughly 7.6% seen once. This specimen comes from a study of T-cell reconstitution after alpha-beta-depleted transplantation in children. Findings and caveats of the study: Reportedly, only several hundred clones from non-depleted graft cells drove alpha-beta T-cell counts at about two months. A year post-transplant, T-cell counts and diversity derived mostly from newly produced T cells. Elevated TCRbeta diversity at day 60 was traced, in some patients, to surviving recipient T cells and thymic progenitors.

Per germline, CDR1 SGHDT and CDR2 YYEEEE. CDR3 length: 14 residues. Trimming took off 2 bases at V and 2 bases at J, with 9 bases between the two ends. The rearrangement joins TRBV5-6 to TRBJ2-3; weak D call: TRBD2 (5 bases). This clonotype was obtained from a boy between 2 and 10 years old with acute lymphoblastic leukemia, due to receive a stem cell transplant. The source material was PBMCs, sampled before TCRalphabeta/CD19-depleted stem cell transplant. CDR3 loop: CASSFDYTTDTQYF. The CDR3 nucleotides read TGTGCCAGCAGCTTTGACTATACCACAGATACGCAGTATTTT.